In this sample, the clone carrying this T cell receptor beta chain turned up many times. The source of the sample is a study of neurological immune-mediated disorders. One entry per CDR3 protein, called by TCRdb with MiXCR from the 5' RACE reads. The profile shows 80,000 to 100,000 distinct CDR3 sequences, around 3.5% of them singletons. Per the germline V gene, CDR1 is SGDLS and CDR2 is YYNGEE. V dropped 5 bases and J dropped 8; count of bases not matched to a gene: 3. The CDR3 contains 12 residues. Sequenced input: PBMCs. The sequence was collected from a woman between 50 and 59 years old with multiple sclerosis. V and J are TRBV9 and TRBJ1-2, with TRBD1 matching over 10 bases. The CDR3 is CASRGQGYGYTF. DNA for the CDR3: TGTGCCAGCAGGGGACAGGGGTACGGCTACACCTTC.